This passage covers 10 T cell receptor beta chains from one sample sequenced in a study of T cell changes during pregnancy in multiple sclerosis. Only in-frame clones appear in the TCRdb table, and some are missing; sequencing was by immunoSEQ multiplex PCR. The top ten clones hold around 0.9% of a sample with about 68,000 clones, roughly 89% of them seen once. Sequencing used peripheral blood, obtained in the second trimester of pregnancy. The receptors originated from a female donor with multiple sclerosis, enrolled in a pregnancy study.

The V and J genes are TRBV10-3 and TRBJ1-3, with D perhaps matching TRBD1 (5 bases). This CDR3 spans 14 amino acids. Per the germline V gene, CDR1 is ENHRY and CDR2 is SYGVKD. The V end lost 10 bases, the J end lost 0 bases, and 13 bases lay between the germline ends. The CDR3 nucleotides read TGTGCCACCCGGCCGGACAACTCTGGAAACACCATATATTTT. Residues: CATRPDNSGNTIYF.

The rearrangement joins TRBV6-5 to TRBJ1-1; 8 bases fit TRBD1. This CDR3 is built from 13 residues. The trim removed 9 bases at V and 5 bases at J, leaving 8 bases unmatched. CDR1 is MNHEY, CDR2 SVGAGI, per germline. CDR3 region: CASRTGKDTEAFF. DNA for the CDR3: TGTGCCAGTCGGACAGGGAAGGATACTGAAGCTTTCTTT.

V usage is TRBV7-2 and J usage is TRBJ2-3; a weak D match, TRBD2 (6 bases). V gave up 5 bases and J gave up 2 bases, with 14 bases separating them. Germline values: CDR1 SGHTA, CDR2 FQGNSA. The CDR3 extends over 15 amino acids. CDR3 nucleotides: TGTGCCAGCAGCCCCGAAACGGGACTCACAGATACGCAGTATTTT. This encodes CASSPETGLTDTQYF.

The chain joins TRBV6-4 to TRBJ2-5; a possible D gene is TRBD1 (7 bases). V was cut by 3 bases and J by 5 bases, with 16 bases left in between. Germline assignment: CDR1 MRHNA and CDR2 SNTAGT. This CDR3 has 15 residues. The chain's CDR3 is CASSEGGGARETQYF. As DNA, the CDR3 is TGTGCCAGCAGTGAAGGGGGCGGGGCCCGGGAGACCCAGTACTTC.

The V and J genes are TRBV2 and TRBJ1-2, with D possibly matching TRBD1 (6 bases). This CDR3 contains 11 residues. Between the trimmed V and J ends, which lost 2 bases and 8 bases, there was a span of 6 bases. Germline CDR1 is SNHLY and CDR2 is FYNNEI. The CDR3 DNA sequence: TGTGCCAGCAGTGAAACAGGGGGCTACACCTTC. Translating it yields CASSETGGYTF.

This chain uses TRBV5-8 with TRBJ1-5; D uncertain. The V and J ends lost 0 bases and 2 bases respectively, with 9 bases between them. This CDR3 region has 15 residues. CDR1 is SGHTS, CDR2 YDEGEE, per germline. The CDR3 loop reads CASSLVSVGNQPQHF. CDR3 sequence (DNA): TGTGCCAGCAGCTTGGTAAGCGTCGGCAATCAGCCCCAGCATTTT.

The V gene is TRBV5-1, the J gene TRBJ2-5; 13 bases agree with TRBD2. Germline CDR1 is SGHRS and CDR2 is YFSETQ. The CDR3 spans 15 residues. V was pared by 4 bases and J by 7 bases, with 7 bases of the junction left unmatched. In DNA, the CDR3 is TGCGCCAGCAGCCTCGGGACTAGCGGGGAGAGGACCCAGTACTTC. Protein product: CASSLGTSGERTQYF.

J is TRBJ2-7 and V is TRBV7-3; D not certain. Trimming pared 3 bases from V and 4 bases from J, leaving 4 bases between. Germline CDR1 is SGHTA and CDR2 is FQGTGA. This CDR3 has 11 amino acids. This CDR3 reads CASSFRYEQYF. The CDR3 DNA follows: TGTGCCAGCAGCTTTAGATACGAGCAGTACTTC. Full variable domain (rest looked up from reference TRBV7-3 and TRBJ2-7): GAGVSQTPSNKVTEKGKYVELRCDPISGHTALYWYRQSLGQGPEFLIYFQGTGAADDSGLPNDRFFAVRPEGSVSTLKIQRTERGDSAVYLCASSFRYEQYFGPGTRLTVT.

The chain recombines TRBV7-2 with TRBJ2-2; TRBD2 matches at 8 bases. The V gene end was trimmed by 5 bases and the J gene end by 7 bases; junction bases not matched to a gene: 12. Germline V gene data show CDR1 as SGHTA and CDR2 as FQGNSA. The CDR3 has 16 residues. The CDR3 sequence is CASSPRFGGAGGELFF. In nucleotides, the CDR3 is TGTGCCAGCAGCCCCCGATTCGGGGGGGCGGGCGGGGAGCTGTTTTTT.

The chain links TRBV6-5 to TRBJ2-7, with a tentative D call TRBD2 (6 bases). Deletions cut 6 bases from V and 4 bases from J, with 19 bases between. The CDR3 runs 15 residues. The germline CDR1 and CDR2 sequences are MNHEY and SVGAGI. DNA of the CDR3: TGTGCCAGCAGCACCGCAGGAGGGGCCCGATACGAGCAGTACTTC. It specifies CASSTAGGARYEQYF.